The 5 T cell receptor beta chains presented below share a single source sample, sequenced in a study of B cell selection in AIRE deficiency. The table came from immunoSEQ multiplex PCR; TCRdb's copy has only in-frame clones and leaves some out. Found here are roughly 18,000 clones, roughly 91% of them singletons; the top ten hold 0.89%. Sorted regulatory T cells were CD4-positive, CD25-high and CD127-low or negative. What was sequenced was CD4+CD25+ Tregs sorted from PBMCs. These receptors all stem from a human donor in good health.

To note about this clone: Relative to the germline gene, one junction end is altered; a read error may explain this. The chain combines TRBV7-2 with TRBJ1-3; 8 nucleotides agree with TRBD1. Per germline, CDR1 SGHTA and CDR2 FQGNSA. The CDR3 has 11 residues. For the CDR3, the DNA is TGTGCCAGCAGCCCTCGGACAGGGTTAAATTTT. This codes for CASSPRTGLNF. The entire variable domain, with the rest obtained from reference TRBV7-2 and TRBJ1-3, is as follows: GAGVSQSPSNKVTEKGKDVELRCDPISGHTALYWYRQSLGQGLEFLIYFQGNSAPDKSGLPSDRFSAERTGGSVSTLTIQRTQQEDSAVYLCASSPRTGLNFGEGSWLTVV.

This chain's CDR3 is CASSLLALNTGELFF. CDR3 in DNA: TGTGCCAGCAGCCTACTAGCCTTGAACACCGGGGAGCTGTTTTTT. V is TRBV21-1 and J is TRBJ2-2; TRBD2, the table's D call, was not compared with the DNA. TRBV21-1 corresponds to a pseudogene. This CDR3 comprises 15 residues.

The CDR3 DNA follows: TGCGCCAGCTCTTTAGCGGGCACGAACACCGGGGAGCTGTTTTTT. This translates into CASSLAGTNTGELFF. This chain connects TRBV4-1 to TRBJ2-2, with TRBD2 matching over 7 bases. J was trimmed by 0 bases and V by 8 bases; bases with no gene match: 6. CDR3 size: 15 residues. CDR1 and CDR2 (germline): MGHRA, YSYEKL.

The chain is built from TRBV5-1 and TRBJ1-1; maybe TRBD1 (5 bases). CDR1 is SGHRS and CDR2 is YFSETQ in the germline V gene. V lost 5 bases, J lost 2 bases, and 13 bases lay in between. This CDR3 is built from 14 residues. The CDR3 spells CASRLRGPNTEAFF. The DNA for the CDR3 is TGCGCCAGCAGATTGAGGGGCCCCAACACTGAAGCTTTCTTT.

The chain joins TRBV5-1 to TRBJ2-7, with D maybe TRBD2 (5 bases). Trimming removed 3 bases from V and 4 bases from J, with 14 bases in between. CDR3 length: 14 amino acids. Per germline, CDR1 SGHRS and CDR2 YFSETQ. The chain's CDR3 is CASSSSGKVYEQYF. Written as DNA, the CDR3 is TGCGCCAGCAGCTCGTCCGGGAAGGTTTACGAGCAGTACTTC.